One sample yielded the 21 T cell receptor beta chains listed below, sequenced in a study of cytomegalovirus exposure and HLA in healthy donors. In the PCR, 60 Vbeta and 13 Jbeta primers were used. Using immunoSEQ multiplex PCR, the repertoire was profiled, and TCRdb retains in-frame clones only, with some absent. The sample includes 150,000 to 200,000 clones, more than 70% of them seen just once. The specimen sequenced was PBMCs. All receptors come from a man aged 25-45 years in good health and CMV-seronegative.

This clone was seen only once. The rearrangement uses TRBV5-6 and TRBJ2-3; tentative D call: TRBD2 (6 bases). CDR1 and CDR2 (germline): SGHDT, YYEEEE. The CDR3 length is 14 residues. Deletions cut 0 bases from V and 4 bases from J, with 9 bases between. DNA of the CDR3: TGTGCCAGCAGCTTGGTAGCGGCGCCAGATACGCAGTATTTT. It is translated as CASSLVAAPDTQYF.

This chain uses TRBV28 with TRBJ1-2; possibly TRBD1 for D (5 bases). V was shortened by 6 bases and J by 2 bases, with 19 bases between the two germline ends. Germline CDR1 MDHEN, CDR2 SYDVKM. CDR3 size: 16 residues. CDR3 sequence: CASSLYRRLTNYGYTF. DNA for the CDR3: TGTGCCAGCAGCTTGTACAGGCGGCTTACAAACTATGGCTACACCTTC.

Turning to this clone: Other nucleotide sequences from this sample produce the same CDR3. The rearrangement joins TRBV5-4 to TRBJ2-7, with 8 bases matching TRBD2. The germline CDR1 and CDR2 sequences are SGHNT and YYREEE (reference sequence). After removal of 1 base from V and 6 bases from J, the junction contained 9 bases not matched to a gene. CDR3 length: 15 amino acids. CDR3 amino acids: CASSLRITSGVEQYF. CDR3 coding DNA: TGTGCCAGCAGCTTGCGTATAACTAGCGGAGTCGAGCAGTACTTC. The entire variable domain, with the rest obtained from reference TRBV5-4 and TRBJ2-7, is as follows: ETGVTQSPTHLIKTRGQQVTLRCSSQSGHNTVSWYQQALGQGPQFIFQYYREEENGRGNFPPRFSGLQFPNYSSELNVNALELDDSALYLCASSLRITSGVEQYFGPGTRLTVT.

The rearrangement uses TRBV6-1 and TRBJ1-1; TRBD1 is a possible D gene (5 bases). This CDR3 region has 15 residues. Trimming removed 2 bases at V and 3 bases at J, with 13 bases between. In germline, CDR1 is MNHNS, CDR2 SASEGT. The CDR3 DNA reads TGTGCCAGCAGTGAATACCCAGGGTCGGACACTGAAGCTTTCTTT. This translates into CASSEYPGSDTEAFF.

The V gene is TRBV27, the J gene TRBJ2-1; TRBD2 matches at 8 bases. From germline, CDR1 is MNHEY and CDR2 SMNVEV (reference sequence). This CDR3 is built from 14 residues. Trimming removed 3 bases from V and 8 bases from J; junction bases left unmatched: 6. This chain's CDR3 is CASSFRGGGYEQFF. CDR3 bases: TGTGCCAGCAGTTTCCGGGGGGGCGGGTATGAGCAGTTCTTC.

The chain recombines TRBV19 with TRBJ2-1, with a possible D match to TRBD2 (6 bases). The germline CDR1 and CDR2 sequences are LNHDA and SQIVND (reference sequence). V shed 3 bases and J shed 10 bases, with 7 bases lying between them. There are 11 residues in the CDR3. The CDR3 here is CASSISGEQFF. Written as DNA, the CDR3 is TGTGCCAGTAGTATTAGCGGAGAGCAGTTCTTC.

CDR3 amino acids: CAISELGTGIAQYF. The CDR3 coding sequence is TGTGCCATCAGTGAATTAGGGACAGGCATCGCCCAGTACTTC. The chain is built from TRBV10-3 and TRBJ2-5, with 8 bases that match TRBD1. J gave up 9 bases and V 3 bases, and 9 bases lay outside the gene matches. In germline, CDR1 is ENHRY, CDR2 SYGVKD. The CDR3 consists of 14 residues.

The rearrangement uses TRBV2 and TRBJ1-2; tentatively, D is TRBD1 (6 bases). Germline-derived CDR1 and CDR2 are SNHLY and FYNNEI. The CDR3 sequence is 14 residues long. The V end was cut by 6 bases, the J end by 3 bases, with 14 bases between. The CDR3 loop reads CASRGGPGDYGYTF. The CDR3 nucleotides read TGTGCCAGCAGGGGAGGGCCAGGGGACTATGGCTACACCTTC.

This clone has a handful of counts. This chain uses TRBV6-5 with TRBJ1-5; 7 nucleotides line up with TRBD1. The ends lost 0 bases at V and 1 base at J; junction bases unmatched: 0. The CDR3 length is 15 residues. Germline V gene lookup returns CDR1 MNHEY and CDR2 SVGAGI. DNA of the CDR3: TGTGCCAGCAGTTACTCGGGACAGAGCAATCAGCCCCAGCATTTT. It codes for CASSYSGQSNQPQHF.

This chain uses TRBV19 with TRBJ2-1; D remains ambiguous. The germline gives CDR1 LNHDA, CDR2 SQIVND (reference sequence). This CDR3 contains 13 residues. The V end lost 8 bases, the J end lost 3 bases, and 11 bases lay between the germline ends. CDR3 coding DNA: TGTGCCAGTGGAGTGACGAGCTACAATGAGCAGTTCTTC. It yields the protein CASGVTSYNEQFF.

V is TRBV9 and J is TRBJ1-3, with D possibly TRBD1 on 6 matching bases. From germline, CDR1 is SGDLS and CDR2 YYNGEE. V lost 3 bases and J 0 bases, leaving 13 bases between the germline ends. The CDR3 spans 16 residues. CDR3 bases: TGTGCCAGCAGCGGACAGGCGTTTTTCTCTGGAAACACCATATATTTT. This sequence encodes CASSGQAFFSGNTIYF.

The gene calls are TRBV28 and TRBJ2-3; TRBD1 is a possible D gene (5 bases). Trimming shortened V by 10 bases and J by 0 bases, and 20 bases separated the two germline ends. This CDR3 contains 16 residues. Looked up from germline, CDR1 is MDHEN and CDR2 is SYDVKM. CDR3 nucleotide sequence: TGTGCCACCTCGAAGGGGCACTCCGATAGCACAGATACGCAGTATTTT. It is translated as CATSKGHSDSTDTQYF.

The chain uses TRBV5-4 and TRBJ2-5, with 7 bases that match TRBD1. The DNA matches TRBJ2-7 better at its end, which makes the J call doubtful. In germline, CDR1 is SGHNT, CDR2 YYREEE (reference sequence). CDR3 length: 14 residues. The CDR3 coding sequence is TGTGCCAGCAGCCTTCAGGGGGTTCGCAACGAGCAGTACTTC. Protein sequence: CASSLQGVRNEQYF.

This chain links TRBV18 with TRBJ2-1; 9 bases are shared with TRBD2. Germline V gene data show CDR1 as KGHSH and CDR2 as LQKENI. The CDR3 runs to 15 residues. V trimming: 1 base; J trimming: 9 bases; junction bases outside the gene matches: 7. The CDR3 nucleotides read TGTGCCAGCTCACCACTAGCGGGAGTTGGCGTTGAGCAGTTCTTC. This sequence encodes CASSPLAGVGVEQFF. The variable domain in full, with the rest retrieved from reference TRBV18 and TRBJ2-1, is NAGVMQNPRHLVRRRGQEARLRCSPMKGHSHVYWYRQLPEEGLKFMVYLQKENIIDESGMPKERFSAEFPKEGPSILRIQQVVRGDSAAYFCASSPLAGVGVEQFFGPGTRLTVL.

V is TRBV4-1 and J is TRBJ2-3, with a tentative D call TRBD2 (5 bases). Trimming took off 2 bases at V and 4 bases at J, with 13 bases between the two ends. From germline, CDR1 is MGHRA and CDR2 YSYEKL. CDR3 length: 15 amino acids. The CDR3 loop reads CASSQPRERADTQYF. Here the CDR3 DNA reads TGCGCCAGCAGCCAACCCCGGGAAAGAGCAGATACGCAGTATTTT.

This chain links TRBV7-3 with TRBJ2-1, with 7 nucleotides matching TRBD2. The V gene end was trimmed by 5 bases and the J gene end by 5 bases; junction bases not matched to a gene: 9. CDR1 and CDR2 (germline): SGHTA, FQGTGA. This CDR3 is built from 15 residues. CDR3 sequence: CASSKSGAMHNEQFF. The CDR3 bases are TGTGCCAGCAGCAAAAGCGGGGCAATGCACAATGAGCAGTTCTTC.

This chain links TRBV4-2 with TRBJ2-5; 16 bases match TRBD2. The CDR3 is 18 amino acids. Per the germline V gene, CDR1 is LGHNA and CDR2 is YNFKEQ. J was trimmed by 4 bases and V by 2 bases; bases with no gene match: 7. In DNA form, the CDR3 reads TGTGCCAGCAGCCAAACCGGGACTAGCGGGGGGGCAGGAGAGACCCAGTACTTC. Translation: CASSQTGTSGGAGETQYF.

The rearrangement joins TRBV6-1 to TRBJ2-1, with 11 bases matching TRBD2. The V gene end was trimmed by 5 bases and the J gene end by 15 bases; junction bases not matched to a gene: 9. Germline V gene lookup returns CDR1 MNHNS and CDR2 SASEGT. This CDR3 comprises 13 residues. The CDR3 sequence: CASSLGTSGGSFF. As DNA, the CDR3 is TGTGCCAGCAGTTTGGGGACTAGCGGCGGGTCGTTCTTC.

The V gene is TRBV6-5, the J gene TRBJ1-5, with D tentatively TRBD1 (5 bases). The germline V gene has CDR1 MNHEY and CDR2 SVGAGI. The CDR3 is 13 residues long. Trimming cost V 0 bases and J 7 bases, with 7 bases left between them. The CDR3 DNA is TGTGCCAGCAGTTACTCAGGGGTGCAGCCCCAGCATTTT. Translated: CASSYSGVQPQHF.

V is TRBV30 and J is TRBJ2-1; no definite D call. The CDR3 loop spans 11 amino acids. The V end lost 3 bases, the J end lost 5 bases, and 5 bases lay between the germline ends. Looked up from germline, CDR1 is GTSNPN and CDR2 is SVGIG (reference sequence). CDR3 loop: CAWRRNNEQFF. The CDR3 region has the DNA TGTGCCTGGAGGAGAAACAATGAGCAGTTCTTC.

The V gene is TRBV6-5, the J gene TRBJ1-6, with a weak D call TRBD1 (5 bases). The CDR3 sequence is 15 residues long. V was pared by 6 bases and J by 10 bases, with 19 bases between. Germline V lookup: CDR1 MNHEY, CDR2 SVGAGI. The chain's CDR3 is CASSYVKGAGSPLHF. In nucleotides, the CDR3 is TGTGCCAGCAGCTATGTCAAAGGGGCAGGGTCACCCCTCCACTTT.